These 10 T cell receptor beta chains came from one sample sequenced in a study of Graves' ophthalmopathy and Graves' hyperthyroidism. From RNA, the CDR3 regions of TCR beta chains were amplified and sequenced. Investigators did first-round RT-PCR with HTBI primers, then second-round multiplex PCR. TCRdb re-analysed the multiplex PCR reads in MiXCR, keeping a single row per CDR3 protein. Altogether 600,000 to 700,000 distinct CDR3 sequences are present, over 40% being singletons, with the ten largest covering 3% to 4%. Source material: peripheral blood. The receptors shown here come from an adult man with Graves' ophthalmopathy.

The table lists this clonotype with a few counts. V is TRBV12-3 or TRBV12-4 and J is TRBJ2-2; D is tentatively TRBD1 or TRBD2 (5 bases each). This CDR3 contains 16 residues. Trimming took 5 bases from V and 2 from J, leaving 15 bases between them. The CDR3 loop reads CASSRSGTVNTGELFF. CDR3 coding DNA: TGTGCCAGCAGTCGTTCCGGGACCGTAAACACCGGGGAGCTGTTTTTT.

Many counts were recorded for this clonotype. The rearrangement links TRBV2 to TRBJ2-7, with D unclear. The CDR3 has 14 amino acids. Germline V gives CDR1 SNHLY, CDR2 FYNNEI. The V end lost 2 bases, the J end lost 4 bases, and 12 bases lay between the germline ends. DNA of the CDR3: TGTGCCAGCAGTGAACAGGACGGCCGTTACGAGCAGTACTTC. This translates into CASSEQDGRYEQYF.

This clonotype was found many times. The chain links TRBV7-9 to TRBJ1-5, with 7 bases identical to TRBD1. CDR3 length: 11 amino acids. The trim removed 5 bases at V and 13 bases at J, leaving 5 bases unmatched. The germline V gene encodes CDR1 SEHNR and CDR2 FQNEAQ (reference sequence). CDR3 region: CASSNQGVQHF. CDR3 bases: TGTGCCAGCAGCAACCAGGGGGTGCAGCATTTT. The full variable domain, with the rest looked up from reference TRBV7-9 and TRBJ1-5, is DTGVSQNPRHKITKRGQNVTFRCDPISEHNRLYWYRQTLGQGPEFLTYFQNEAQLEKSRLLSDRFSAERPKGSFSTLEIQRTEQGDSAMYLCASSNQGVQHFGDGTRLSIL.

Regarding this clonotype: A much bigger clone sits one base away, suggesting this may be a read error. The chain has TRBV5-1 and TRBJ2-7; D uncertain. Germline loops: CDR1 SGHRS, CDR2 YFSETQ. This CDR3 is 13 amino acids long. The CDR3 spells CASSSVYSYEQYF. The CDR3 DNA reads as TGTGCCAGCAGCTCGGTATACTCCTACGAGCAGTACTTC.

The chain recombines TRBV29-1 with TRBJ1-2, with unresolved D. Trimming shortened V by 7 bases and J by 0 bases, and 15 bases separated the two germline ends. From germline, CDR1 is SQVTM and CDR2 ANQGSEA. The CDR3 length is 14 residues. DNA for the CDR3: TGCAGCGCCGGTTGGGCGGCGACTAACTATGGCTACACCTTC. It translates to CSAGWAATNYGYTF.

The chain employs TRBV12-3 or TRBV12-4 and TRBJ2-3, with D possibly TRBD2 on 5 matching bases. Trimming stripped 2 bases from V and 8 bases from J, with 11 bases between. The CDR3 loop spans 13 amino acids. The CDR3: CASSLWGDVTQYF. The CDR3 DNA reads as TGTGCCAGCAGTTTATGGGGAGACGTTACGCAGTATTTT.

The table lists this clonotype with many counts. This may stem from a read error, because a much larger clone lies one nucleotide away. This sequence joins TRBV25-1 and TRBJ1-1, with TRBD1 matching 10 bases. The CDR3 extends over 12 amino acids. The J segment lost 5 bases and the V segment lost 6 bases, leaving 0 bases of the junction unmatched. The V gene's germline CDR1 is MGHDK and CDR2 SYGVNS. The CDR3 loop reads CASRGQGTEAFF. The DNA for the CDR3 is TGTGCCAGCAGGGGACAGGGGACTGAAGCTTTCTTT.

This clonotype has at least ten counts. V usage is TRBV2 and J usage is TRBJ2-7, with D perhaps given as TRBD1 or TRBD2 (5 bases each). The ends were cut back, 6 bases at V and 2 bases at J, with 14 bases in the middle. The CDR3 spans 14 residues. The germline gives CDR1 SNHLY, CDR2 FYNNEI. Here the CDR3 DNA reads TGTGCCAGCAGGAGGGACGTTTTTACCTACGAGCAGTACTTC. Its protein product is CASRRDVFTYEQYF.

The table lists this clonotype with a few counts. The J gene is TRBJ1-2, the V gene TRBV11-2, with D tentatively TRBD1 (5 bases). Per the germline V gene, CDR1 is SGHAT and CDR2 is FQNNGV. The V and J ends lost 5 bases and 7 bases respectively, with 20 bases between them. The CDR3 length is 15 residues. The CDR3 sequence is CASSPWATPDSGYTF. The CDR3 nucleotides read TGTGCCAGCAGCCCCTGGGCAACCCCCGACAGTGGCTACACCTTC.

This clonotype appeared many times. The CDR3 here is CASSQDRLRTGELFF. The CDR3 DNA sequence: TGTGCCAGCAGCCAAGATCGTCTTCGTACCGGGGAGCTGTTTTTT. The rearrangement links TRBV14 to TRBJ2-2; D uncertain. The germline V and J ends were trimmed by 0 bases and 5 bases, with 10 bases remaining between them. The CDR3 has 15 amino acids. Germline CDR1 reads SGHDN; CDR2 reads FVKESK.